This record concerns one T cell receptor beta chain sequence. Its target is not known. The source of the sample is a study of T cell repertoires in cytomegalovirus infection. On the study more broadly: Public TCR beta signatures marked donors with CMV infection and the matching HLA.

In TCRdb, the reads were re-called with MiXCR into one record per CDR3 protein. The sample lists approximately 160,000 distinct CDR3 sequences, under 20% occurring once. Study-wide results and limits: Across the ex vivo response, the dominant clonotypes were HLA-C-restricted CMV-specific TCR beta clonotypes.

The V gene end was trimmed by 6 bases and the J gene end by 4 bases; junction bases not matched to a gene: 5. The CDR3 is made up of 15 amino acids. Germline CDR1 and CDR2: MDHEN and SYDVKM. The receptor was isolated from a human donor in good health (CMV status not recorded). Some clones in this sample may be carry-over from other donors' samples. The chain has TRBV28 and TRBJ2-1, with 11 bases identical to TRBD2. The sequencing sample was made of CD8+ T cells from PBMCs. Here the CDR3 reads CASRPTSGSYNEQFF. The CDR3 DNA reads TGTGCCAGCAGACCTACTAGCGGGAGTTACAATGAGCAGTTCTTC.